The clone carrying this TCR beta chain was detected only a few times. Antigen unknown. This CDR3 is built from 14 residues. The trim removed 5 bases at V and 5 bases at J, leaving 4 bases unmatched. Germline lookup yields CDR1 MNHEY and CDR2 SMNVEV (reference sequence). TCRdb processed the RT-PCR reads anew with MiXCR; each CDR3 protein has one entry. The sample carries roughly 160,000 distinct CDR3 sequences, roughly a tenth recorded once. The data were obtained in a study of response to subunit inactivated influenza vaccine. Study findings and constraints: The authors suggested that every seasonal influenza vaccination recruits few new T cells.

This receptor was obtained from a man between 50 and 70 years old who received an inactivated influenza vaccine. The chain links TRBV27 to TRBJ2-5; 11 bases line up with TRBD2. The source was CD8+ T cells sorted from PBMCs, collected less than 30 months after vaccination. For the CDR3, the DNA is TGTGCCAGCAGTCCGCCTAGCGGGGGGGAGACCCAGTACTTC. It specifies CASSPPSGGETQYF.